These 24 T cell receptor beta chains were sequenced from one sample in a study of response to subunit inactivated influenza vaccine. MiXCR, applied by TCRdb to the RT-PCR reads, yields one record per CDR3 protein. In the table there are hundreds of thousands of distinct CDR3 sequences, less than 8% of which are singletons. The input for sequencing was PBMCs from blood, taken roughly 24 months after vaccination. These receptors all come from a man aged 50-75 years who received an inactivated influenza vaccine.

Many counts were recorded for this clonotype. The chain employs TRBV7-2 and TRBJ2-4, with D possibly being TRBD1 (5 bases). Per germline, CDR1 SGHTA and CDR2 FQGNSA. Trimming left V 5 bases short and J 6 bases short, with 17 bases between. The CDR3 runs 15 residues. CDR3 sequence (DNA): TGTGCCAGCAGCCCACGGACACTTCTGGGAAACATTCAGTACTTC. This encodes CASSPRTLLGNIQYF.

This clonotype was counted between two and nine times. The CDR3 is CASSYLAGSNEQFF. The CDR3 nucleotides read TGTGCCAGCAGTTACCTAGCGGGGTCCAATGAGCAGTTCTTC. This chain joins TRBV6-2 or TRBV6-3 and TRBJ2-1, with 9 bases identical to TRBD2. J gave up 6 bases and V 2 bases, and 2 bases lay outside the gene matches. The CDR3 loop spans 14 amino acids. Per germline, CDR1 MNHEY and CDR2 SVGEGT.

In its sample, this clonotype was seen a few times. The chain recombines TRBV6-5 with TRBJ2-2, with 9 bases lining up with TRBD1. J lost 1 base, V lost 4 bases, and 4 bases had no gene match. The CDR3 runs 16 residues. Germline V gene data show CDR1 as MNHEY and CDR2 as SVGAGI. The DNA for the CDR3 is TGTGCCAGCAGTTGGACAGGGGCGGGGAACACCGGGGAGCTGTTTTTT. Translating it yields CASSWTGAGNTGELFF.

This clonotype appeared many times. This chain connects TRBV11-2 to TRBJ2-7, with D possibly being TRBD1 or TRBD2 (5 bases each). The CDR3 totals 16 residues. V was pared by 5 bases and J by 2 bases, with 19 bases between. The germline V gene encodes CDR1 SGHAT and CDR2 FQNNGV. The CDR3 loop is CASSIGSGTGTYEQYF. The CDR3 coding sequence is TGTGCCAGCAGCATAGGATCCGGGACCGGAACCTACGAGCAGTACTTC.

The V and J genes are TRBV4-1 and TRBJ2-5, with D uncertain. CDR1 MGHRA and CDR2 YSYEKL come from the germline V gene. V gave up 4 bases and J gave up 5 bases, with 11 bases separating them. CDR3 length: 13 residues. The CDR3 region is CASSRGVAETQYF. CDR3 DNA sequence: TGCGCCAGCAGCCGGGGTGTGGCGGAGACCCAGTACTTC.

This clonotype was found many times. The chain uses TRBV7-2 and TRBJ2-5; D uncertain. The CDR3 contains 15 residues. Germline V lookup: CDR1 SGHTA, CDR2 FQGNSA. Trimming pared 5 bases from V and 1 base from J, leaving 14 bases between. The CDR3 loop is CASSRQVASQETQYF. The CDR3 nucleotides read TGTGCCAGCAGCCGACAAGTAGCCTCCCAAGAGACCCAGTACTTC. Full variable domain (rest looked up from reference TRBV7-2 and TRBJ2-5): GAGVSQSPSNKVTEKGKDVELRCDPISGHTALYWYRQSLGQGLEFLIYFQGNSAPDKSGLPSDRFSAERTGGSVSTLTIQRTQQEDSAVYLCASSRQVASQETQYFGPGTRLLVL.

This clonotype was found a few times. The chain combines TRBV5-1 with TRBJ2-7, with 11 nucleotides matching TRBD1. CDR3 length equals 14 residues. In germline, CDR1 is SGHRS, CDR2 YFSETQ. V was clipped by 4 bases and J by 7 bases; unmatched bases: 7. The CDR3 here is CASSHGQGANEQYF. The CDR3 region has the DNA TGCGCCAGCAGCCACGGACAGGGGGCGAATGAGCAGTACTTC.

Worth noting for this clonotype: This sequence may be a read error, since a much larger clone differs from it by one base. The CDR3 region has the DNA TGCGCCAGCAGCTTGGCTAGCGCGATCTACAATGAGCAGTTCTTC. This codes for CASSLASAIYNEQFF. The chain uses TRBV5-1 and TRBJ2-1, with a weak D call TRBD2 (6 bases). In germline, CDR1 is SGHRS, CDR2 YFSETQ. V shed 0 bases and J shed 3 bases, with 10 bases lying between them. CDR3 length equals 15 residues.

This clonotype was seen more than once but under ten times. The chain has TRBV7-3 and TRBJ2-1, with TRBD2 matching 8 bases. Germline V gives CDR1 SGHTA, CDR2 FQGTGA. V gave up 4 bases and J gave up 1 base; unmatched junction bases: 3. There are 15 residues in the CDR3. CDR3 DNA: TGTGCCAGCAGCTCAAAGCGGGGGTCCTACAATGAGCAGTTCTTC. Its protein product is CASSSKRGSYNEQFF. Looking up the rest from reference TRBV7-3 and TRBJ2-1 gives the full variable domain: GAGVSQTPSNKVTEKGKYVELRCDPISGHTALYWYRQSLGQGPEFLIYFQGTGAADDSGLPNDRFFAVRPEGSVSTLKIQRTERGDSAVYLCASSSKRGSYNEQFFGPGTRLTVL.

This clonotype was observed a few times. The chain combines TRBV19 with TRBJ1-5; D call uncertain. V dropped 0 bases and J dropped 9 bases, with 9 bases sitting between them. Germline loops: CDR1 LNHDA, CDR2 SQIVND (reference sequence). CDR3 size: 13 residues. CDR3 in DNA: TGTGCCAGTAGTATAGAAGGTGCTCCGCCCCAGCATTTT. Residues: CASSIEGAPPQHF. The variable domain in full, with the rest retrieved from reference TRBV19 and TRBJ1-5, is DGGITQSPKYLFRKEGQNVTLSCEQNLNHDAMYWYRQDPGQGLRLIYYSQIVNDFQKGDIAEGYSVSREKKESFPLTVTSAQKNPTAFYLCASSIEGAPPQHFGDGTRLSIL.

This clonotype has more than one count but fewer than ten. The V and J genes are TRBV6-2 or TRBV6-3 and TRBJ2-5, with D perhaps assigned TRBD1 or TRBD2 (7 bases each). Germline values: CDR1 MNHEY, CDR2 SVGEGT. V was pared by 2 bases and J by 3 bases, with 16 bases between. The CDR3 runs 16 residues. For the CDR3, the DNA is TGTGCCAGCAGTTACGAACAGGGGCTAGCGGAAGAGACCCAGTACTTC. Its translation is CASSYEQGLAEETQYF.

The chain is built from TRBV4-1 and TRBJ2-1, with 12 bases lining up with TRBD2. J was trimmed by 2 bases and V by 3 bases; bases with no gene match: 5. Per the germline V gene, CDR1 is MGHRA and CDR2 is YSYEKL. CDR3 length: 17 amino acids. The CDR3 region is CASSQTTSGGAYNEQFF. CDR3 DNA sequence: TGCGCCAGCAGCCAGACGACTAGCGGGGGCGCCTACAATGAGCAGTTCTTC.

At least ten counts were recorded for this clonotype. The chain joins TRBV28 to TRBJ2-7; D perhaps matches TRBD1 (5 bases). The germline V and J ends were trimmed by 6 bases and 1 base, with 13 bases remaining between them. The CDR3 spans 14 residues. Looked up from germline, CDR1 is MDHEN and CDR2 is SYDVKM. The CDR3 protein is CASRGATGSYEQYF. For the CDR3, the DNA is TGTGCCAGCAGAGGCGCAACAGGTTCCTACGAGCAGTACTTC.

V is TRBV10-3 and J is TRBJ2-1; 8 nucleotides match TRBD1. The CDR3 is 13 residues long. Germline V gives CDR1 ENHRY, CDR2 SYGVKD. With 4 bases clipped from V and 9 bases from J, the junction kept 5 bases outside the gene matches. The CDR3 spells CAISADGQGEQFF. DNA for the CDR3: TGTGCCATCAGTGCGGATGGACAGGGTGAGCAGTTCTTC.

The V gene is TRBV20-1, the J gene TRBJ2-1, with D maybe TRBD1 (6 bases). Germline values: CDR1 DFQATT, CDR2 SNEGSKA (reference sequence). The V and J ends lost 6 bases and 2 bases respectively, with 14 bases between them. This CDR3 contains 14 residues. The DNA of the CDR3 is TGCAGTGCGCTGGGGGCCAACCCCTACAATGAGCAGTTCTTC. This gives the protein CSALGANPYNEQFF.

This clonotype was counted between two and nine times. The chain is built from TRBV7-2 and TRBJ2-1, with TRBD2 matching over 7 bases. The germline V gene has CDR1 SGHTA and CDR2 FQGNSA. Trimming removed 3 bases from V and 7 bases from J; junction bases left unmatched: 6. The CDR3 length is 14 residues. CDR3 protein: CASSFGTKTNEQFF. CDR3 nucleotides: TGTGCCAGCAGCTTCGGGACTAAAACAAATGAGCAGTTCTTC.

This chain connects TRBV28 to TRBJ1-4; D call uncertain. The CDR3 has 15 residues. Germline CDR1 MDHEN, CDR2 SYDVKM. The V end lost 4 bases, the J end lost 7 bases, and 16 bases lay between the germline ends. This CDR3 is CASSSEGVGSEKLFF. CDR3 sequence (DNA): TGTGCCAGCAGTTCAGAGGGAGTCGGTAGTGAAAAACTGTTTTTT.

This clonotype was picked up a small number of times. The chain couples TRBV4-3 to TRBJ1-2, with a possible D match to TRBD1 (6 bases). The V gene lost 1 base and the J gene lost 7 bases, with 19 bases spanning the gap. Germline V CDR1 and CDR2: LGHNA, YSLEER. There are 16 residues in the CDR3. CDR3 loop: CASSQGRQATFGGYTF. The CDR3 region has the DNA TGCGCCAGCAGCCAAGGCAGACAGGCAACCTTCGGTGGCTACACCTTC.

V usage is TRBV5-1 and J usage is TRBJ1-1; no definite D call. Trimming shortened V by 0 bases and J by 4 bases, and 7 bases separated the two germline ends. The CDR3 runs to 13 residues. The germline V gene has CDR1 SGHRS and CDR2 YFSETQ. The CDR3 protein is CASSLAQLTEAFF. The DNA for the CDR3 is TGCGCCAGCAGCTTGGCACAGCTCACTGAAGCTTTCTTT.

The table lists this clonotype with a few counts. J is TRBJ2-3 and V is TRBV20-1; 7 bases line up with TRBD1. The CDR3 covers 16 residues. After removal of 2 bases from V and 1 base from J, the junction contained 9 bases not matched to a gene. Germline CDR1 and CDR2: DFQATT and SNEGSKA (reference sequence). The CDR3 bases are TGCAGTGCTAGACCGATACAGGGGCGAGGCACAGATACGCAGTATTTT. Protein: CSARPIQGRGTDTQYF.

This clonotype was detected a few times. V usage is TRBV12-3 or TRBV12-4 and J usage is TRBJ2-3; TRBD2 matches 8 bases. V dropped 4 bases and J dropped 5; count of bases not matched to a gene: 8. The CDR3 loop spans 15 amino acids. The CDR3 loop is CASSSPGTRGDTQYF. The CDR3 bases are TGTGCCAGCAGTTCGCCCGGGACTAGGGGAGATACGCAGTATTTT.

Ten or more counts support this clonotype. The chain links TRBV27 to TRBJ2-7; D gene unclear. CDR3 size: 14 residues. Looked up from germline, CDR1 is MNHEY and CDR2 is SMNVEV (reference sequence). V lost 3 bases, J lost 1 base, and 10 bases lay in between. The CDR3 loop reads CASSFAVPSYEQYF. Written as DNA, the CDR3 is TGTGCCAGCAGTTTTGCAGTCCCTTCCTACGAGCAGTACTTC.

V usage is TRBV11-1 and J usage is TRBJ2-1; D might be TRBD1 (6 bases). V gave up 4 bases and J gave up 7 bases, with 14 bases separating them. Germline V lookup: CDR1 SGHAT, CDR2 FQDESV (reference sequence). The CDR3 consists of 14 residues. In nucleotides, the CDR3 is TGTGCCAGCAGCTCCAAGACAGGTTGGAATGAGCAGTTCTTC. It encodes CASSSKTGWNEQFF. The full variable domain, its missing parts supplied by reference TRBV11-1 and TRBJ2-1, is EAEVAQSPRYKITEKSQAVAFWCDPISGHATLYWYRQILGQGPELLVQFQDESVVDDSQLPKDRFSAERLKGVDSTLKIQPAELGDSAMYLCASSSKTGWNEQFFGPGTRLTVL.

The chain recombines TRBV6-2 or TRBV6-3 with TRBJ2-5, with TRBD2 identical over 15 bases. The V gene's germline CDR1 is MNHEY and CDR2 SVGEGT. The CDR3 has 16 amino acids. J lost 4 bases, V lost 2 bases, and 2 bases had no gene match. In nucleotides, the CDR3 is TGTGCCAGCAGTTACGGACTAGCGGGAGGGCGAGAGACCCAGTACTTC. This translates into CASSYGLAGGRETQYF.